Following are 2 T cell receptor beta chains from one sample sequenced in a study of control samples from healthy donors and cancer patients. Profiling relied on immunoSEQ multiplex PCR, and the TCRdb table lists in-frame clones only, not all of them. Of about 58,000 clones in the sample, 90% to 95% were seen once. The sample was blood. The receptor source for this set is a man younger than 40 in good health.

This chain links TRBV19 with TRBJ1-5, with TRBD1 matching 7 bases. Per the germline V gene, CDR1 is LNHDA and CDR2 is SQIVND (reference sequence). The trim removed 1 base at V and 4 bases at J, leaving 4 bases unmatched. This CDR3 region has 15 residues. CDR3: CASSIVGTANQPQHF. The CDR3 coding sequence is TGTGCCAGTAGTATAGTCGGGACAGCGAATCAGCCCCAGCATTTT.

The chain uses TRBV11-2 and TRBJ2-7, with D tentatively TRBD2 (5 bases). The V gene lost 2 bases and the J gene lost 1 base, with 12 bases spanning the gap. The germline gives CDR1 SGHAT, CDR2 FQNNGV. The CDR3 is made up of 15 amino acids. The CDR3 spells CASSLISVRSYEQYF. CDR3 bases: TGTGCCAGCAGCTTAATTAGCGTTCGTTCCTACGAGCAGTACTTC. The whole variable domain, filled in from reference TRBV11-2 and TRBJ2-7, reads EAGVAQSPRYKIIEKRQSVAFWCNPISGHATLYWYQQILGQGPKLLIQFQNNGVVDDSQLPKDRFSAERLKGVDSTLKIQPAKLEDSAVYLCASSLISVRSYEQYFGPGTRLTVT.